The sequence of this T cell receptor beta chain was determined in a study of CD8+CD57+ T cells in acquired aplastic anemia. The ends were cut back, 0 bases at V and 6 bases at J, with 9 bases in the middle. The CDR3 sequence is 15 residues long. CDR1 and CDR2 (germline): WSHSY, SAAADI. Genomic DNA constituted the template upon which TCR beta VDJ and CDR3 profiling was performed. TCRdb analysed the reads with MiXCR anew, one entry per CDR3 protein. The sample yields roughly 130,000 distinct CDR3 sequences, 48% seen once. The sample taken for sequencing was sorted CD4+, CD8+, or CD8+CD57+ T cells (not recorded which) from PBMCs. The sequence was collected from a human donor in good health, serving as a control. The chain recombines TRBV10-2 with TRBJ1-6; no firm D call. The CDR3 bases are TGCGCCAGCAGTGAGTCGATGGCAGCTAATTCACCCCTCCACTTT. Amino acids: CASSESMAANSPLHF.